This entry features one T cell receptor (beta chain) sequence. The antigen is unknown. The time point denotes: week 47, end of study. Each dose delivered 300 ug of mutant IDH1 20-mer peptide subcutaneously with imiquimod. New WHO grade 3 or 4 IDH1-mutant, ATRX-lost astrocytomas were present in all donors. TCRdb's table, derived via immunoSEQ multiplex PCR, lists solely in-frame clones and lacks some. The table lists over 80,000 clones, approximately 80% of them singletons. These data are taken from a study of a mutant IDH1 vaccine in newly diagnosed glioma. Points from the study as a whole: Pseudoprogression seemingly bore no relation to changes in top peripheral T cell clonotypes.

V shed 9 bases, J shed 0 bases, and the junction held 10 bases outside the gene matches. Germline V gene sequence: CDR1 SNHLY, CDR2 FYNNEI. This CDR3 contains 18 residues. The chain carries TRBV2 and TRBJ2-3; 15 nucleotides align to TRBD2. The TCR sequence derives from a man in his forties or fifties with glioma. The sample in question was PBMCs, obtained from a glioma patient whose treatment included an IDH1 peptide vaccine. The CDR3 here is CARFGTSGGLSSTDTQYF. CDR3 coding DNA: TGTGCCAGGTTCGGGACTAGCGGGGGGTTGTCTAGCACAGATACGCAGTATTTT.